The text below deals with one T cell receptor beta chain. The data originate from a study of T-cell memory formation after mild COVID-19. The CDR3 is 17 amino acids. V lost 4 bases and J lost 4; bases outside the gene matches: 11. Germline CDR1 and CDR2: SGHNT and YENEEA. TCRdb reprocessed the 5' RACE reads via MiXCR and lists one record per CDR3 protein. The sample holds a few hundred thousand distinct CDR3 sequences, around 20% seen once. This sequence originates from a man aged 18 to 35 who had mild COVID-19 (a few samples of this study predate the infection). Cell type and time point are not known. The specimen was PBMCs or a T cell subset sorted from them (not recorded which). V is TRBV11-3 and J is TRBJ1-5; 9 bases map to TRBD1. CDR3 in amino acids: CASSSALRQGENQPQHF. In DNA, the CDR3 is TGTGCCAGCAGCTCTGCCCTACGACAGGGGGAAAATCAGCCCCAGCATTTT.